The 12 T cell receptor beta chains listed next were all sequenced from one sample in a study of blood T cell repertoires in COVID-19. This table comes from immunoSEQ multiplex PCR, and its TCRdb copy is limited to in-frame clones, with some not included. The profile shows more than 25,000 clones, 87% of them singletons. The source material was peripheral blood. The receptor set was obtained from a man aged 60-69 years with active COVID-19.

The rearrangement joins TRBV7-8 to TRBJ2-7; TRBD2 matches at 8 bases. The CDR3 is made up of 15 amino acids. Germline CDR1 is SGHVS and CDR2 is FQNEAQ. Germline trimming cut 3 bases from V and 3 bases from J; bases unmatched to any gene: 7. The CDR3 protein is CASSFSYRGGYEQYF. The DNA of the CDR3 is TGTGCCAGCAGCTTCTCGTATCGGGGGGGCTACGAGCAGTACTTC.

V gene TRBV5-6 combines with J gene TRBJ2-6; possible D gene TRBD1, 5 bases. Germline V CDR1 and CDR2: SGHDT, YYEEEE. Between the trimmed V and J ends, which lost 5 bases and 0 bases, there was a span of 9 bases. This CDR3 has 15 residues. The CDR3 region is CASSFQGSGANVLTF. The CDR3 DNA sequence: TGTGCCAGCAGTTTTCAGGGCTCTGGGGCCAACGTCCTGACTTTC.

The rearrangement joins TRBV19 to TRBJ2-3; 7 bases map to TRBD2. Germline V lookup: CDR1 LNHDA, CDR2 SQIVND (reference sequence). Trimming at V came to 7 bases and at J to 6 bases, leaving 7 bases not matched to a gene. The CDR3 consists of 13 residues. CDR3 amino acids: CASMGGAIDTQYF. DNA for the CDR3: TGTGCCAGTATGGGAGGGGCCATCGATACGCAGTATTTT. Based on the CDR3 plus reference TRBV19 and TRBJ2-3, the full variable domain is DGGITQSPKYLFRKEGQNVTLSCEQNLNHDAMYWYRQDPGQGLRLIYYSQIVNDFQKGDIAEGYSVSREKKESFPLTVTSAQKNPTAFYLCASMGGAIDTQYFGPGTRLTVL.

This clone was observed a handful of times. The chain links TRBV18 to TRBJ1-3; D may be TRBD1 (6 bases). CDR1 KGHSH and CDR2 LQKENI come from the germline V gene. Trimming took 3 bases from V and 1 from J, leaving 10 bases between them. This CDR3 region has 15 residues. DNA of the CDR3: TGTGCCAGCTCACCTACAGGGATTTCTGGAAACACCATATATTTT. Translation gives CASSPTGISGNTIYF.

The rearrangement joins TRBV9 to TRBJ1-1; no clear D gene. CDR1 is SGDLS, CDR2 YYNGEE, per germline. V gave up 0 bases and J gave up 2 bases, with 11 bases separating them. CDR3 length equals 15 residues. The CDR3 DNA follows: TGTGCCAGCAGCGTAGGACTAGGGATCAACACTGAAGCTTTCTTT. It specifies CASSVGLGINTEAFF. The full variable domain, completed using reference TRBV9 and TRBJ1-1, is DSGVTQTPKHLITATGQRVTLRCSPRSGDLSVYWYQQSLDQGLQFLIQYYNGEERAKGNILERFSAQQFPDLHSELNLSSLELGDSALYFCASSVGLGINTEAFFGQGTRLTVV.

This chain uses TRBV7-9 with TRBJ2-3; weak D call: TRBD1 (6 bases). The CDR3 totals 15 residues. The germline gives CDR1 SEHNR, CDR2 FQNEAQ (reference sequence). The V gene lost 5 bases and the J gene lost 0 bases, with 12 bases spanning the gap. The CDR3 loop is CASSQEGDSTDTQYF. The CDR3 nucleotides are TGTGCCAGCAGCCAAGAGGGGGATAGCACAGATACGCAGTATTTT.

This sequence joins TRBV25-1 and TRBJ1-1; 9 nucleotides align to TRBD1. V lost 6 bases to trimming and J lost 11 bases; unmatched junction nucleotides: 13. Germline assignment: CDR1 MGHDK and CDR2 SYGVNS. The CDR3 consists of 14 residues. The CDR3 spells CASRGTGEGQGAFF. The CDR3 DNA sequence: TGTGCCAGCAGGGGGACAGGCGAAGGACAGGGGGCTTTCTTT.

The chain carries TRBV7-9 and TRBJ2-7; D is perhaps TRBD2 (7 bases). The CDR3 runs to 15 residues. CDR1 SEHNR and CDR2 FQNEAQ come from the germline V gene (reference sequence). V was trimmed by 1 base and J by 3 bases, leaving 13 bases between them. The CDR3 protein is CASSLGGGAGYEQYF. In DNA form, the CDR3 reads TGTGCCAGCAGCTTAGGGGGGGGCGCAGGCTACGAGCAGTACTTC.

The sample holds a few counts of this clone. The chain is built from TRBV7-9 and TRBJ1-1; D remains ambiguous. This CDR3 spans 14 amino acids. Germline-derived CDR1 and CDR2 are SEHNR and FQNEAQ (reference sequence). Between the trimmed V and J ends, which lost 1 base and 4 bases, there was a span of 10 bases. The CDR3 is CASSLGGEGTEAFF. CDR3 nucleotides: TGTGCCAGCAGCTTAGGGGGAGAGGGCACTGAAGCTTTCTTT.

The chain recombines TRBV5-1 with TRBJ2-5, with 11 bases that match TRBD2. The CDR3 runs 15 residues. V shed 1 base and J 4 bases; nucleotides not matched to a gene: 3. Germline V gene lookup returns CDR1 SGHRS and CDR2 YFSETQ. The CDR3 loop is CASSLTSGGSETQYF. CDR3 sequence (DNA): TGCGCCAGCAGCTTGACTAGCGGGGGTTCAGAGACCCAGTACTTC.

The rearrangement joins TRBV29-1 to TRBJ2-1; 8 nucleotides match TRBD2. The germline V gene has CDR1 SQVTM and CDR2 ANQGSEA. V lost 6 bases, J lost 2 bases, and 18 bases stayed unmatched. The CDR3 consists of 18 residues. The chain's CDR3 is CSVVRSGAGSKTYNEQFF. CDR3 DNA: TGCAGCGTCGTCCGTAGCGGGGCGGGCAGTAAGACCTACAATGAGCAGTTCTTC.

This clone came up once. The chain joins TRBV28 to TRBJ2-7; 9 bases agree with TRBD1. This CDR3 comprises 18 residues. Germline assignment: CDR1 MDHEN and CDR2 SYDVKM. V dropped 0 bases and J dropped 6; count of bases not matched to a gene: 15. Here the CDR3 reads CASSLWRGQGPLLREQYF. The CDR3 region has the DNA TGTGCCAGCAGTTTATGGAGGGGACAGGGTCCTTTACTTCGCGAGCAGTACTTC.